This T cell receptor (beta chain) was captured in a study of blood T cell repertoires in COVID-19. Germline V gene lookup returns CDR1 MNHEY and CDR2 SVGAGI. With V trimmed by 10 bases and J by 9 bases, 16 bases remained unmatched. CDR3 length: 14 amino acids. Clones were read by immunoSEQ multiplex PCR, and TCRdb kept only the in-frame ones, dropping some. The sample comprises some 130,000 clones, about 80% of which are singletons, and roughly 4% rests with the top ten. This chain links TRBV6-5 with TRBJ2-7, with 9 bases identical to TRBD1. The sample taken for sequencing was peripheral blood. The origin of this receptor is a woman aged 80 or older with acute or convalescent COVID-19. CDR3 loop: CATRTGQGRGRQYF. The CDR3 DNA follows: TGTGCCACCCGAACCGGACAGGGGCGGGGTAGGCAGTACTTC.